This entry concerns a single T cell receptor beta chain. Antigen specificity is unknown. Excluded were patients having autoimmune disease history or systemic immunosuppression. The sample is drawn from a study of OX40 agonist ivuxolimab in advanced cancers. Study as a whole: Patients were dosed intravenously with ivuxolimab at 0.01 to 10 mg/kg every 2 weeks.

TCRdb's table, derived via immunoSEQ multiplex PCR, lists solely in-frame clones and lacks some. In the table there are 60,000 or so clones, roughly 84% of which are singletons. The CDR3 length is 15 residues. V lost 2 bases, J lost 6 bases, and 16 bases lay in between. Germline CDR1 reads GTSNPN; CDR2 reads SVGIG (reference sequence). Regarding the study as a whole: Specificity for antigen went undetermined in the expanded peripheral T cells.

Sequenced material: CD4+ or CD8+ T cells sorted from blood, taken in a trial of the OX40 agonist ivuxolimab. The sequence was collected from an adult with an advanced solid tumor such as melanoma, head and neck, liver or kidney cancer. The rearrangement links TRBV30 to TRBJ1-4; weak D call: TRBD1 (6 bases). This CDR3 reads CAWSTQGKRDEKLFF. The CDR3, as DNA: TGTGCCTGGAGTACACAGGGAAAACGAGATGAAAAACTGTTTTTT.